The 21 T cell receptor beta chains below come from one sample, sequenced in a study of tumor-infiltrating lymphocytes in localized non-small cell lung cancer. Method: immunoSEQ multiplex PCR; TCRdb's copy keeps in-frame clones and lacks some. The sample lists roughly 6,400 clones, 71% occurring once. Sequenced sample: uninvolved lung tissue not adjacent to the tumor. These receptors originate from a human donor with non-small cell lung cancer.

This sequence joins TRBV4-2 and TRBJ2-1; a weak D match, TRBD1 (6 bases). Deletions cut 5 bases from V and 6 bases from J, with 8 bases between. Per the germline V gene, CDR1 is LGHNA and CDR2 is YNFKEQ. The length of the CDR3 is 12 residues. The CDR3 reads CASSGDTNEQFF. DNA for the CDR3: TGTGCCAGCAGCGGGGACACCAATGAGCAGTTCTTC.

The rearrangement joins TRBV2 to TRBJ1-5, with 7 bases aligning to TRBD1. V dropped 4 bases and J dropped 7; count of bases not matched to a gene: 10. Per the germline V gene, CDR1 is SNHLY and CDR2 is FYNNEI. The CDR3 runs to 15 residues. The CDR3 reads CASSAQGGEGQPQHF. CDR3 DNA sequence: TGTGCCAGCAGTGCCCAAGGGGGCGAGGGGCAGCCCCAGCATTTT.

The chain combines TRBV2 with TRBJ2-1; TRBD2 aligns across 10 bases. The germline gives CDR1 SNHLY, CDR2 FYNNEI. This CDR3 contains 14 residues. The trim removed 6 bases at V and 6 bases at J, leaving 5 bases unmatched. CDR3 bases: TGTGCCAGCAGATCAGCGGGGGGGCCCAATGAGCAGTTCTTC. Its translation is CASRSAGGPNEQFF.

The CDR3 here is CASSLSAGVYGYTF. CDR3 DNA sequence: TGTGCCAGCAGTTTATCGGCAGGGGTGTATGGCTACACCTTC. V gene TRBV28 combines with J gene TRBJ1-2; D possibly corresponds to TRBD1 (6 bases). Germline lookup yields CDR1 MDHEN and CDR2 SYDVKM. The V end lost 1 base, the J end lost 5 bases, and 11 bases lay between the germline ends. The CDR3 contains 14 residues.

The V gene is TRBV5-5, the J gene TRBJ2-1; D is ambiguous. CDR3 length equals 15 residues. Germline CDR1 reads SGHKS; CDR2 reads YYEKEE (reference sequence). Deletions cut 1 base from V and 3 bases from J, with 11 bases between. The CDR3 DNA reads TGTGCCAGCAGCTTGAAACCCGCCGGCTACAATGAGCAGTTCTTC. As protein: CASSLKPAGYNEQFF.

The chain employs TRBV5-5 and TRBJ2-5, with D possibly matching TRBD1 (6 bases). The germline V gene encodes CDR1 SGHKS and CDR2 YYEKEE (reference sequence). The CDR3 loop spans 13 amino acids. V lost 4 bases and J lost 4, with 11 bases in between. As DNA, the CDR3 is TGTGCCAGCAGCCCCAGGGGCGGAGAGACCCAGTACTTC. Translation gives CASSPRGGETQYF.

The V call is TRBV18, the J call TRBJ2-7; 7 bases agree with TRBD2. V gave up 0 bases and J gave up 3 bases; unmatched junction bases: 8. Germline CDR1 reads KGHSH; CDR2 reads LQKENI. The CDR3 has 16 amino acids. The CDR3 DNA follows: TGTGCCAGCTCACCACCGTGGGGGGAGGGCGGCTACGAGCAGTACTTC. The encoded protein is CASSPPWGEGGYEQYF.

J is TRBJ1-2 and V is TRBV15; unclear D gene. Looked up from germline, CDR1 is LNHNV and CDR2 is YYDKDF (reference sequence). There are 15 residues in the CDR3. Trimming removed 3 bases from V and 9 bases from J, with 20 bases in between. CDR3 residues: CATSRIRVDGVRYTF. The CDR3 nucleotides read TGTGCCACCAGCAGGATTCGTGTGGACGGCGTGCGCTACACCTTC.

For this clone: Other DNA sequences from this sample encode an identical CDR3 as well. V and J are TRBV19 and TRBJ1-5; D perhaps matches TRBD1 (6 bases). The V end was cut by 5 bases, the J end by 4 bases, with 12 bases between. Looked up from germline, CDR1 is LNHDA and CDR2 is SQIVND (reference sequence). This CDR3 has 14 amino acids. The CDR3 DNA follows: TGTGCCAGTAGTGCGACAGGTGGAAATCAGCCCCAGCATTTT. This encodes CASSATGGNQPQHF.

By its share, this clone is medium-sized (0.01 to 0.1%). The rearrangement uses TRBV6-5 and TRBJ2-7, with 9 nucleotides matching TRBD1. Germline trimming cut 6 bases from V and 4 bases from J; bases unmatched to any gene: 7. Per the germline V gene, CDR1 is MNHEY and CDR2 is SVGAGI. The CDR3 has 14 residues. CDR3: CASSPGTGQYEQYF. The CDR3 DNA follows: TGTGCCAGCAGCCCCGGGACAGGGCAATACGAGCAGTACTTC.

This chain joins TRBV7-2 and TRBJ1-1; D gene unclear. Trimming shortened V by 1 base and J by 4 bases, and 7 bases separated the two germline ends. Germline V CDR1 and CDR2: SGHTA, FQGNSA. This CDR3 has 13 residues. DNA for the CDR3: TGTGCCAGCAGCTTAGTAGGTGCCACTGAAGCTTTCTTT. Translation gives CASSLVGATEAFF.

By sample fraction, this clone is medium-sized. The chain carries TRBV21-1 and TRBJ2-7; the D call of TRBD1 is as the table states it, not checked on the DNA. TRBV21-1 is described as a pseudogene. The CDR3 length is 14 residues. This CDR3 reads CASSKGEQAYEQYF. The CDR3 DNA reads TGTGCCAGCAGCAAAGGGGAACAGGCCTACGAGCAGTACTTC.

This sequence joins TRBV19 and TRBJ2-3; 11 bases align to TRBD2. The CDR3 is 15 amino acids. Germline values: CDR1 LNHDA, CDR2 SQIVND (reference sequence). V shed 8 bases, J shed 1 base, and the junction held 5 bases outside the gene matches. The CDR3 DNA reads as TGTGCCAGTCGCCCGGGACTAGCGGGCACAGATACGCAGTATTTT. Encoded protein: CASRPGLAGTDTQYF.

V gene TRBV5-4 combines with J gene TRBJ2-1; 15 bases map to TRBD2. Per the germline V gene, CDR1 is SGHNT and CDR2 is YYREEE (reference sequence). The CDR3 spans 19 residues. V gave up 2 bases and J gave up 7 bases; unmatched junction bases: 13. CDR3 in amino acids: CASSFDGHSGTSGRNEQFF. CDR3 coding DNA: TGTGCCAGCAGCTTCGACGGACATTCCGGGACTAGCGGGAGGAATGAGCAGTTCTTC.

The chain couples TRBV18 to TRBJ1-2; D is undetermined. Germline V gives CDR1 KGHSH, CDR2 LQKENI. V lost 4 bases, J lost 0 bases, and 12 bases lay in between. The CDR3 is 15 residues long. The DNA of the CDR3 is TGTGCCAGCTCACAAACAGAAACCTCTAACTATGGCTACACCTTC. Translating gives CASSQTETSNYGYTF.

This clone was seen a handful of times. The V gene is TRBV6-4, the J gene TRBJ1-6; a weak D match, TRBD1 (6 bases). The germline gives CDR1 MRHNA, CDR2 SNTAGT. This CDR3 contains 14 residues. V was shortened by 5 bases and J by 9 bases, with 14 bases between the two germline ends. CDR3 in DNA: TGTGCCAGCAGTTCGGACAGTCAAGGTTCACCCCTCCACTTT. Protein: CASSSDSQGSPLHF.

The chain combines TRBV4-3 with TRBJ2-6; D ambiguous. The CDR3 has 16 amino acids. Per germline, CDR1 LGHNA and CDR2 YSLEER. V lost 0 bases to trimming and J lost 3 bases, with 9 bases between them. The DNA of the CDR3 is TGCGCCAGCAGCCAAGATACGGCAGGTGGGGCCAACGTCCTGACTTTC. Encoded protein: CASSQDTAGGANVLTF.

This clone was picked up a small number of times. The gene calls are TRBV4-3 and TRBJ1-4; no definite D call. The length of the CDR3 is 15 residues. V was trimmed by 0 bases and J by 2 bases, leaving 7 bases between them. Per the germline V gene, CDR1 is LGHNA and CDR2 is YSLEER. This chain's CDR3 is CASSQESATNEKLFF. The CDR3 DNA follows: TGCGCCAGCAGCCAAGAATCGGCTACTAATGAAAAACTGTTTTTT.

This clone was counted a few times. The chain is built from TRBV4-2 and TRBJ2-2; 16 bases are a match to TRBD2. CDR3 length equals 20 residues. The germline gives CDR1 LGHNA, CDR2 YNFKEQ. J was trimmed by 5 bases and V by 2 bases; bases with no gene match: 11. CDR3 DNA sequence: TGTGCCAGCAGCCAACGAGCCGGGACTAGCGGGGGGGCCGGAACCGGGGAGCTGTTTTTT. This sequence encodes CASSQRAGTSGGAGTGELFF.

This chain links TRBV13 with TRBJ1-2; possible D gene TRBD1, 5 bases. The CDR3 runs 16 residues. The ends were cut back, 0 bases at V and 2 bases at J, with 13 bases in the middle. Germline V lookup: CDR1 PRHDT, CDR2 FYEKMQ (reference sequence). CDR3 bases: TGTGCCAGCAGCTTAGGTCGTCTGGGGGGAAACTATGGCTACACCTTC. It specifies CASSLGRLGGNYGYTF.

This chain uses TRBV19 with TRBJ2-1; D ambiguous. CDR3 length equals 14 residues. CDR1 is LNHDA, CDR2 SQIVND, per germline (reference sequence). V was trimmed by 5 bases and J by 7 bases, leaving 15 bases between them. CDR3 sequence reads: CASSGVLEVNEQFF. The CDR3 bases are TGTGCCAGTAGTGGGGTCCTCGAGGTAAATGAGCAGTTCTTC.